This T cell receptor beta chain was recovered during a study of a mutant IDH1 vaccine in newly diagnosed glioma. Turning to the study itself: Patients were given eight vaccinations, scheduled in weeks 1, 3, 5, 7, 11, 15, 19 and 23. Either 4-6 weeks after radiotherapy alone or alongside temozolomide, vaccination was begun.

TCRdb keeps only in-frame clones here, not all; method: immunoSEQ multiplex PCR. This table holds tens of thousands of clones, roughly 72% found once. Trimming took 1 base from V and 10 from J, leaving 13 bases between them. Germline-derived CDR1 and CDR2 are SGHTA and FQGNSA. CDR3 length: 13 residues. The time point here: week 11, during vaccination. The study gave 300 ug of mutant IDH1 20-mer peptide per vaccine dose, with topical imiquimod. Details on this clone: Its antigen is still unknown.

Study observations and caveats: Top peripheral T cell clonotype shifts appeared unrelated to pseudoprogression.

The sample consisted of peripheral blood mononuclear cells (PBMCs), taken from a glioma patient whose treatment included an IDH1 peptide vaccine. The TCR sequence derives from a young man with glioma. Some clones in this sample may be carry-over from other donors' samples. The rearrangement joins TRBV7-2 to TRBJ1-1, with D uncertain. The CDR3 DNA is TGTGCCAGCAGCTTAGGGGTAGCCTCCGTAGCTTTCTTT. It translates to CASSLGVASVAFF.